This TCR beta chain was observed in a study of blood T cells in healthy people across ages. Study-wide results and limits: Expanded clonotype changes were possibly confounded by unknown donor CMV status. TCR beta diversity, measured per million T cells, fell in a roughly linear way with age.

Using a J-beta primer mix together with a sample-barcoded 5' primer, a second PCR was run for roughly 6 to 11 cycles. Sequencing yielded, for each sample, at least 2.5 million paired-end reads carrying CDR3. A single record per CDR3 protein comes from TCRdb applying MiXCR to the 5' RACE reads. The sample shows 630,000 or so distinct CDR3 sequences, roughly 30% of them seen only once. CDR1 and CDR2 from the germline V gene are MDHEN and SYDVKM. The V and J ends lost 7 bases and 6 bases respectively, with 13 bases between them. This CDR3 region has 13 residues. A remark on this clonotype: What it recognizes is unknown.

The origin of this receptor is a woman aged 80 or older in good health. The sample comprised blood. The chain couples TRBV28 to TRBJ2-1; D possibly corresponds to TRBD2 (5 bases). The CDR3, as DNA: TGTGCCAGCAAGGTTGAGGGAGTCAATGAGCAGTTCTTC. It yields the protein CASKVEGVNEQFF.